This T cell receptor (beta chain) was identified during a study of blood T cell repertoires in COVID-19. As for the study in general: The samples span acute and convalescent COVID-19 from the United States, Italy and Spain. T cells, B-cell-depleted T cells, or PBMCs provided the cDNA or gDNA that served as material.

The repertoire was sequenced with immunoSEQ multiplex PCR; TCRdb's copy has only in-frame clones and lacks some. This sample yields 150,000 to 200,000 clones, of which 86% are seen a single time; 9.5% to 12% belongs to the top ten. V lost 2 bases and J 5 bases, leaving 18 bases between the germline ends. The CDR3 is 16 amino acids. CDR1 LGHNA and CDR2 YSLEER come from the germline V gene. The Seattle patients, enrolled during active infection, were followed longitudinally. The TCR was taken from an older woman with COVID-19, enrolled during active disease. The chain combines TRBV4-3 with TRBJ1-2, with D possibly being TRBD1 (6 bases). Sequencing was carried out using peripheral blood. The CDR3 protein is CASSQTRDNPYYGYTF. CDR3 coding DNA: TGCGCCAGCAGCCAAACCCGGGACAACCCTTATTATGGCTACACCTTC.